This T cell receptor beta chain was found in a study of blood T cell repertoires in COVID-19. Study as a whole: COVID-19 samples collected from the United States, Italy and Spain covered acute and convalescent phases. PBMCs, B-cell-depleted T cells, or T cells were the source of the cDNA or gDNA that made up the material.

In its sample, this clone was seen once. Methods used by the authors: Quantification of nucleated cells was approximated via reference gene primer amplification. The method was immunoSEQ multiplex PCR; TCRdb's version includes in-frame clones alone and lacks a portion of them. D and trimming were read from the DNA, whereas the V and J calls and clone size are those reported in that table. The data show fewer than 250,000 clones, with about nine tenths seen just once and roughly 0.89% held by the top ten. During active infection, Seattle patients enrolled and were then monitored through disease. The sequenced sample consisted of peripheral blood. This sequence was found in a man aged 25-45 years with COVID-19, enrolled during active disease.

The CDR3 region has the DNA TGTGCCAGCAGCTTCCGGGACAGGAGGTCCCAGTACTTC. Translated, it gives CASSFRDRRSQYF. The rearrangement joins TRBV5-6 to TRBJ2-5; 8 bases fit TRBD1. Germline V gene sequence: CDR1 SGHDT, CDR2 YYEEEE. Trimming removed 2 bases from V and 9 bases from J; junction bases left unmatched: 6. CDR3 size: 13 residues.